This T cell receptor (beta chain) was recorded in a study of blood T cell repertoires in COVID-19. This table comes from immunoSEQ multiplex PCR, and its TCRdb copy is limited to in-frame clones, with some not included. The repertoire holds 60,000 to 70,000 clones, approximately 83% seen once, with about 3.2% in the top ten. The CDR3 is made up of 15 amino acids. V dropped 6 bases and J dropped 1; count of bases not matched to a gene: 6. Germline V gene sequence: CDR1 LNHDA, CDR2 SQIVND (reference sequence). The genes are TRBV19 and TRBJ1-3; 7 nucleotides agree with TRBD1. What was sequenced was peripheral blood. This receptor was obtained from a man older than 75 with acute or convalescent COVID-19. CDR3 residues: CASRDRSLSGNTIYF. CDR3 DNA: TGTGCCAGTAGGGACAGGAGCCTTTCTGGAAACACCATATATTTT.